The 20 T cell receptor beta chains listed next were all sequenced from one sample in a study of neurological immune-mediated disorders. TCRdb re-called the 5' RACE reads through MiXCR, storing one row per CDR3 protein. This table has more than 55,000 distinct CDR3 sequences, roughly 10% appearing once. Indicated time point: longitudinal time-point 2. The sequenced sample consisted of PBMCs. The receptors come from a man aged 25 to 40 in good health.

This clonotype was detected many times. The J gene is TRBJ2-1, the V gene TRBV20-1; D perhaps matches TRBD1 (6 bases). V was cut by 0 bases and J by 8 bases, with 17 bases left in between. The CDR3 extends over 15 amino acids. The V gene's germline CDR1 is DFQATT and CDR2 SNEGSKA (reference sequence). Written as DNA, the CDR3 is TGCAGTGCTAGAGACCCCAGGGGTATAGACGATGAGCAGTTCTTC. Protein product: CSARDPRGIDDEQFF.

This clonotype was seen ten or more times. The chain is built from TRBV15 and TRBJ2-1, with a weak D call TRBD1 (5 bases). Trimming cost V 0 bases and J 15 bases, with 30 bases left between them. The CDR3 consists of 18 residues. CDR1 is LNHNV and CDR2 is YYDKDF in the germline V gene (reference sequence). In DNA form, the CDR3 reads TGTGCCACCAGCAGAGATCCCCCGGACACCTTCTCCCTGATGGTTCCGTTCTTC. The encoded protein is CATSRDPPDTFSLMVPFF.

This clonotype showed up just a few times. The rearrangement uses TRBV4-1 and TRBJ2-3; no firm D call. V lost 3 bases, J lost 6 bases, and 22 bases lay in between. The V gene's germline CDR1 is MGHRA and CDR2 YSYEKL. The CDR3 length is 17 residues. The CDR3 nucleotides are TGCGCCAGCAGCCAGTCCCTCCAGGTTCAGTCCCCCGATACGCAGTATTTT. Its translation is CASSQSLQVQSPDTQYF.

This clonotype appeared many times. This chain uses TRBV27 with TRBJ2-1; TRBD1 aligns across 10 bases. Germline CDR1 and CDR2: MNHEY and SMNVEV (reference sequence). CDR3 length: 14 residues. The V and J ends lost 9 bases and 6 bases, in that order; junction bases with no gene match: 8. The CDR3 loop reads CASRRGQGSNEQFF. CDR3 DNA: TGTGCCAGTCGTAGGGGACAGGGGAGCAATGAGCAGTTCTTC.

This clonotype showed up many times. The chain carries TRBV5-1 and TRBJ1-2, with no clear D. CDR1 SGHRS and CDR2 YFSETQ come from the germline V gene. The germline V and J ends were trimmed by 0 bases and 7 bases, with 7 bases remaining between them. The CDR3 is 12 residues long. The CDR3 coding sequence is TGCGCCAGCAGCTTGGGGGCATCTGGCTACACCTTC. This codes for CASSLGASGYTF.

The chain is built from TRBV20-1 and TRBJ2-1; D perhaps matches TRBD2 (6 bases). The CDR3 has 13 amino acids. Germline loops: CDR1 DFQATT, CDR2 SNEGSKA (reference sequence). With 6 bases removed from V and 6 bases from J, the gap between germline ends came to 15 bases. The CDR3 DNA is TGCAGTGCCCCAGTGGCGGGAAGCAATGAGCAGTTCTTC. Its protein product is CSAPVAGSNEQFF.

This clonotype occurred many times. The chain recombines TRBV4-2 with TRBJ1-1, with D perhaps TRBD1 (6 bases). This CDR3 region has 12 residues. CDR1 is LGHNA and CDR2 is YNFKEQ in the germline V gene. V was clipped by 5 bases and J by 5 bases, with 9 bases between them. Here the CDR3 DNA reads TGTGCCAGCAGCGAAGGGGGAACTGAAGCTTTCTTT. This translates into CASSEGGTEAFF.

This clonotype was observed many times. This rearrangement joins TRBV12-3 or TRBV12-4 to TRBJ2-6; D uncertain. CDR3 length: 13 amino acids. Trimming stripped 1 base from V and 6 bases from J, with 4 bases between. CDR3 in amino acids: CASSLGMANVLTF. The CDR3 DNA reads as TGTGCCAGCAGTTTAGGGATGGCCAACGTCCTGACTTTC.

The sample holds many counts of this clonotype. The gene calls are TRBV12-3 or TRBV12-4 and TRBJ1-1, with D possibly being TRBD1 (6 bases). Trimming pared 5 bases from V and 8 bases from J, leaving 24 bases between. The CDR3 loop spans 16 amino acids. The CDR3 nucleotides are TGTGCCAGCAGTCCACATGCGGGGGGCAAAGAGAAAGAAGCTTTCTTT. Protein product: CASSPHAGGKEKEAFF.

This clonotype has at least ten counts. This chain joins TRBV2 and TRBJ1-1; TRBD1 aligns across 9 bases. The CDR3 loop spans 13 amino acids. CDR1 and CDR2 from the germline V gene are SNHLY and FYNNEI. V lost 4 bases to trimming and J lost 6 bases; unmatched junction nucleotides: 3. The CDR3 DNA reads as TGTGCCAGCAGTGTCGACAGGGGGGCTGAAGCTTTCTTT. As protein: CASSVDRGAEAFF.

This clonotype was recorded many times. The rearrangement uses TRBV6-2 or TRBV6-3 and TRBJ2-3, with 10 bases that match TRBD2. J was trimmed by 4 bases and V by 11 bases; bases with no gene match: 6. Germline V gives CDR1 MNHEY, CDR2 SVGEGT. The CDR3 contains 13 residues. The CDR3 nucleotides read TGTGCCGTCAGGCTAGCGGGAGCAGATACGCAGTATTTT. Its translation: CAVRLAGADTQYF.

This clonotype showed up many times. The rearrangement links TRBV25-1 to TRBJ1-5; perhaps TRBD1 as D (6 bases). V lost 2 bases to trimming and J lost 7 bases, with 15 bases between them. The V gene's germline CDR1 is MGHDK and CDR2 SYGVNS. The CDR3 is 15 amino acids. CDR3 loop: CASSEGGYRGQPQHF. The DNA for the CDR3 is TGTGCCAGCAGTGAAGGGGGCTATCGAGGGCAGCCCCAGCATTTT.

This clonotype was picked up many times. V gene TRBV11-2 combines with J gene TRBJ1-1, with D possibly TRBD1 on 5 matching bases. The CDR3 covers 13 residues. The V end was cut by 5 bases, the J end by 6 bases, with 13 bases between. Germline V gene data show CDR1 as SGHAT and CDR2 as FQNNGV. The CDR3 region is CASSPRVSSEAFF. CDR3 DNA: TGTGCCAGCAGCCCCAGGGTTAGTTCTGAAGCTTTCTTT.

Concerning this clonotype: A clone one base away is much larger, so this may be a read error. The chain employs TRBV2 and TRBJ1-5; TRBD1 matches at 11 bases. Unmatched junction bases numbered 6, after V lost 8 bases and J lost 6 bases. Germline CDR1 reads SNHLY; CDR2 reads FYNNEI. CDR3 length equals 14 residues. CDR3 sequence reads: CASDGQGAGQPQHF. DNA for the CDR3: TGTGCCAGCGATGGACAGGGGGCAGGTCAGCCCCAGCATTTT.

Note on this clonotype: Sequence at one end of the junction differs from germline and may be a read error. J is TRBJ2-2 and V is TRBV6-1, with D possibly matching TRBD2 (7 bases). Germline loops: CDR1 MNHNS, CDR2 SASEGT. The CDR3 sequence is 14 residues long. Here the CDR3 DNA reads TGTGCCAGCGGGGAGGGGGTCTACACCGGGGAGCGGTTTTTT. It yields the protein CASGEGVYTGERFF.

In this sample, this clonotype turned up many times. This chain uses TRBV4-2 with TRBJ2-1; TRBD2 matches 10 bases. The junction had 1 base not matched to a gene; V was cut back by 0 bases and J by 2 bases. From germline, CDR1 is LGHNA and CDR2 YNFKEQ. The CDR3 is 16 amino acids. The CDR3 DNA follows: TGTGCCAGCAGCCAAGATGGGACTAGCGCCTACAATGAGCAGTTCTTC. This codes for CASSQDGTSAYNEQFF.

This clonotype was seen at least ten times. The chain recombines TRBV20-1 with TRBJ2-1; D not resolved. CDR3 size: 14 residues. Germline CDR1 is DFQATT and CDR2 is SNEGSKA (reference sequence). The germline V and J ends were trimmed by 3 bases and 9 bases, with 18 bases remaining between them. The CDR3 loop is CSASNGPLDGEQFF. CDR3 bases: TGCAGTGCTAGTAACGGCCCCTTGGATGGTGAGCAGTTCTTC.

V usage is TRBV7-2 and J usage is TRBJ1-3; 7 bases line up with TRBD1. The ends lost 5 bases at V and 4 bases at J; junction bases unmatched: 11. Germline V lookup: CDR1 SGHTA, CDR2 FQGNSA. The CDR3 runs 16 residues. CDR3 DNA: TGTGCCAGCAGCGAACAGACAGGGCAAATAGGAAACACCATATATTTT. Its translation: CASSEQTGQIGNTIYF.

In its sample, this clonotype was seen many times. V gene TRBV20-1 combines with J gene TRBJ2-1; D possibly corresponds to TRBD2 (5 bases). The CDR3 is 14 residues long. The germline CDR1 and CDR2 sequences are DFQATT and SNEGSKA (reference sequence). V lost 6 bases and J lost 2, with 14 bases in between. The DNA for the CDR3 is TGCAGTGCCAAGGATCCTAGCCCCTACAATGAGCAGTTCTTC. It codes for CSAKDPSPYNEQFF.

This clonotype was seen at least ten times. The J gene is TRBJ2-1, the V gene TRBV10-3; 8 bases map to TRBD2. The J segment lost 3 bases and the V segment lost 10 bases, leaving 14 bases of the junction unmatched. Germline V gene sequence: CDR1 ENHRY, CDR2 SYGVKD. The CDR3 length is 16 residues. The CDR3 region is CATGDRASGFYNEQFF. The CDR3 nucleotides are TGTGCCACCGGGGATAGGGCTAGCGGGTTCTACAATGAGCAGTTCTTC.